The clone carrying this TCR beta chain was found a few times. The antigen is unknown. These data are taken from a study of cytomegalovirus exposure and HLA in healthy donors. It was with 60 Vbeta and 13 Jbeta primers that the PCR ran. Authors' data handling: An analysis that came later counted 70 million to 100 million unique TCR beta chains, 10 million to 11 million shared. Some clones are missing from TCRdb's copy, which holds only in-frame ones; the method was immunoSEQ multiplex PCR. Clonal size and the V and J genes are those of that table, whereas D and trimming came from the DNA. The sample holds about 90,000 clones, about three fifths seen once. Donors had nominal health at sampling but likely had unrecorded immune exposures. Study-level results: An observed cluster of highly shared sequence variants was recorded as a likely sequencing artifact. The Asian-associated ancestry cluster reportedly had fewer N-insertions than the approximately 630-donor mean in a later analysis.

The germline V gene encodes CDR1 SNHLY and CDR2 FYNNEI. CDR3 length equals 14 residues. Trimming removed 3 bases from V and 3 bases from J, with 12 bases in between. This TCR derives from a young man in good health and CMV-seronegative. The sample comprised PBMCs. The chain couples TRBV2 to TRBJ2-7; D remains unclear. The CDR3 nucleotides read TGTGCCAGCAGTGATCACCCGGAGCTCTACGAGCAGTACTTC. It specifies CASSDHPELYEQYF.